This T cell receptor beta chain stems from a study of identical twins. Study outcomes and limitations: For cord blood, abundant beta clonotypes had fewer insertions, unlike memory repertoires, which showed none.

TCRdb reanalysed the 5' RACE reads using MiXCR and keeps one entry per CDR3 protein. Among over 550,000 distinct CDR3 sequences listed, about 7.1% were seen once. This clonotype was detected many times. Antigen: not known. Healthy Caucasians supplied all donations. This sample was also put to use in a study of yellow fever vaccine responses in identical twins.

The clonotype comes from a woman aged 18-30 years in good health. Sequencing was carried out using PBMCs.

CDR3 in DNA: TGCAGCGCGACTAGCGGGAGCCACAATGAGCAGTTCTTC. It encodes CSATSGSHNEQFF. The V gene is TRBV29-1, the J gene TRBJ2-1; 12 bases are a match to TRBD2. The CDR3 has 13 residues. Unmatched junction bases numbered 3, after V lost 7 bases and J lost 5 bases. Germline V gene sequence: CDR1 SQVTM, CDR2 ANQGSEA.